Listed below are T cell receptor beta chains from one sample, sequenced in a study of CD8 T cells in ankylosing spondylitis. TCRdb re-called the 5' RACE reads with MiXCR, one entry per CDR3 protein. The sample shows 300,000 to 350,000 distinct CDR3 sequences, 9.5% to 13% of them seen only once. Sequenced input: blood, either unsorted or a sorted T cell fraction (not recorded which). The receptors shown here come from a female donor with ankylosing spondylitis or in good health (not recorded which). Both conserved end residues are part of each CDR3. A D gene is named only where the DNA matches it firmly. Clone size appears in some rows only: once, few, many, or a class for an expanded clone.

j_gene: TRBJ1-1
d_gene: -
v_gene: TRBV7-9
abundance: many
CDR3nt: TGTGCCAGCAGCTTAGCAGGGGCGAGCACTGAAGCTTTCTTT
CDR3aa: CASSLAGASTEAFF

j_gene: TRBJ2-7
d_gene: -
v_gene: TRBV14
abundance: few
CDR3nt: TGTGCCAGCAGCCAAGAGAGTACTTTAGGCGAGCAGTACTTC
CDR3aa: CASSQESTLGEQYF

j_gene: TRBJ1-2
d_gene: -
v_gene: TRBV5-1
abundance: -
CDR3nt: TGCGCCAGCAGCCCTCCCCTGGGCCGAACTAACTATGGCTACACCTTC
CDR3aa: CASSPPLGRTNYGYTF

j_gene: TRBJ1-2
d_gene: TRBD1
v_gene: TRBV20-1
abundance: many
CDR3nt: TGCAGTGCTTTACACTCCAGGGGGCGGGGGGATGGCTACACCTTC
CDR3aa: CSALHSRGRGDGYTF

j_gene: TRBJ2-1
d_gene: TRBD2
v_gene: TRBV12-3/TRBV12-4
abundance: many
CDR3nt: TGTGCCAGCAGCCCTCGGGGGGACTCCTACAATGAGCAGTTCTTC
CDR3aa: CASSPRGDSYNEQFF

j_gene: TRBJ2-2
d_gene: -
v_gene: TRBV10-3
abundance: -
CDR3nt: TGTGCCATCAGTGATCGGGGCCCGCCCACCGGGGAGCTGTTTTTT
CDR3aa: CAISDRGPPTGELFF

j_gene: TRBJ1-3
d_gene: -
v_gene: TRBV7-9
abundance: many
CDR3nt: TGTGCCAGCAGTCTGTCCGACAGATTCTCTGGAAACACCATATATTTT
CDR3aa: CASSLSDRFSGNTIYF

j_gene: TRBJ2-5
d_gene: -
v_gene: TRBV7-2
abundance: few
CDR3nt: TGTGCCAGCAGCTTAGAGGCATCAAGGGGGGAGACCCAGTACTTC
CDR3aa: CASSLEASRGETQYF

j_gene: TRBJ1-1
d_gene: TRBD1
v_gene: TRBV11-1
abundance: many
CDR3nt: TGTGCCAGCAGCTTTAAACCCTTGACAGGGCGAGGGGGGAACACTGAAGCTTTCTTT
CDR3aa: CASSFKPLTGRGGNTEAFF

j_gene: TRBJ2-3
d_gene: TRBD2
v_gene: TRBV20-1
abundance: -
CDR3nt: TGCAGTGCTCCCGGGGTAGCGGGGGGTACAGATACGCAGTATTTT
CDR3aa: CSAPGVAGGTDTQYF

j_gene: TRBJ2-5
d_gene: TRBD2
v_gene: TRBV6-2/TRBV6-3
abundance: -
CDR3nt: TGTGCCAGCAGTTACTTTTACGGGGGGACTAGCGGTACCAAAGAGACCCAGTACTTC
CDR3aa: CASSYFYGGTSGTKETQYF

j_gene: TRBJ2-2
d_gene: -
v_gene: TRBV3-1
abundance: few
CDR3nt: TGTGCCACCAGCCCTTACGGGGGGAACACCGGGGAGCTGTTTTTT
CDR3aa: CATSPYGGNTGELFF

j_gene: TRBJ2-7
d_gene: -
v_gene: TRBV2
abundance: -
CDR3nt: TGTGCCAGCTCGAACTTAGCGGTAGGGGACAGAGAGTACGAGCAGTACTTC
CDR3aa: CASSNLAVGDREYEQYF

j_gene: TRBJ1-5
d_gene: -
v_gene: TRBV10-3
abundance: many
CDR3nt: TGTGCCAGCCGGGGGGAGTATAGCAATCAGCCCCAGCATTTT
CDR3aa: CASRGEYSNQPQHF

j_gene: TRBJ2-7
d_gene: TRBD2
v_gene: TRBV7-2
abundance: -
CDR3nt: TGTGCCAGCAGTGAGCGGGACTACGAGCAGTACTTC
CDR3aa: CASSERDYEQYF

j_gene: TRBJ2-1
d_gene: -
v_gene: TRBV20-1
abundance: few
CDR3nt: TGCAGTGCCCCGAGCCCCCGTCGGCGGGGCTCCTACAATGAGCAGTTCTTC
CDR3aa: CSAPSPRRRGSYNEQFF

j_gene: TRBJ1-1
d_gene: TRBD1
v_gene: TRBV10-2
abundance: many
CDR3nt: TGCGCCAGCAAACTGGGACAGGGGGCACTGAACACTGAAGCTTTCTTT
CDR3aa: CASKLGQGALNTEAFF

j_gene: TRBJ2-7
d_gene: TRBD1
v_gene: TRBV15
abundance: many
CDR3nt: TGTGCCACCAGCAACTTCAAAACAGGGGTACGCGAGCAGTACTTC
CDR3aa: CATSNFKTGVREQYF

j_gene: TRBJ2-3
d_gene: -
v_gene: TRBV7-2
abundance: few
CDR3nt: TGTGCCAGCAGCTTACCCCATGAAGATACGCAGTATTTT
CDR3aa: CASSLPHEDTQYF

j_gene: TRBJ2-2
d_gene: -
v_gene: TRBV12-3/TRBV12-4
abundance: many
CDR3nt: TGTGCCAGCAGTTTGGCCGCGACCGGGGAGCTGTTTTTT
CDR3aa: CASSLAATGELFF

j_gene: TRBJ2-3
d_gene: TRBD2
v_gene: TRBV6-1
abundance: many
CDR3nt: TGTGCCAGCAGACATATAGCGGGAGGCCGTGAAGATACGCAGTATTTT
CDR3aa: CASRHIAGGREDTQYF

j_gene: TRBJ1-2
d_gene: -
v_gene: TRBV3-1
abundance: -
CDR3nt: TGTGCCAGCAGCCAAAGTAACCGGGAGGGGTCTAACTATGGCTACACCTTC
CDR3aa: CASSQSNREGSNYGYTF

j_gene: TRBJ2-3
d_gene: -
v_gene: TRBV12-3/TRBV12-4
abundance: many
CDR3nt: TGTGCCAGCAGCTCCACATATACGCAGTATTTT
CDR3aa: CASSSTYTQYF

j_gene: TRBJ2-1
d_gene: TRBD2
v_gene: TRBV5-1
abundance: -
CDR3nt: TGCGCCAGCAGCTCTGGACGGGGGGATGAGCAGTTCTTC
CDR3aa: CASSSGRGDEQFF

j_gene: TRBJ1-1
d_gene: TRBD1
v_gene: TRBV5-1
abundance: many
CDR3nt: TGCGCCAGCAGCTCGACAGGGGGAAACACTGAAGCTTTCTTT
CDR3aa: CASSSTGGNTEAFF

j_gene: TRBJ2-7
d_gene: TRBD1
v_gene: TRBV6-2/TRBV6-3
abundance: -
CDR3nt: TGTGCCAGCAGCACCTTCGGACAGGGGGCTCAAGAGCAGTACTTC
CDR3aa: CASSTFGQGAQEQYF

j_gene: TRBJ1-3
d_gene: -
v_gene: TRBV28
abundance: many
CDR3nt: TGTGCCAGCATCGGCAGGGGCATTGGAAACACCATATATTTT
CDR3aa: CASIGRGIGNTIYF

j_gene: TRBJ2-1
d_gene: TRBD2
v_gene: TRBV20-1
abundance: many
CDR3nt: TGCAGTGCTAGTGACCCGGGACTAGCGGTAAATGAGCAGTTCTTC
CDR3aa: CSASDPGLAVNEQFF

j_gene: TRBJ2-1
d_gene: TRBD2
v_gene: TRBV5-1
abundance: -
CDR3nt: TGCGCCAGCGAGCGTAGCGGGGGGAACTCCTACAATGAGCAGTTCTTC
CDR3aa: CASERSGGNSYNEQFF

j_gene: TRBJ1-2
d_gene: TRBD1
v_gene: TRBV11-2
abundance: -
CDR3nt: TGTGCCAGCAGATCCGTTTCACAGGGGGCGGCCTATGGCTACACCTTC
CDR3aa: CASRSVSQGAAYGYTF

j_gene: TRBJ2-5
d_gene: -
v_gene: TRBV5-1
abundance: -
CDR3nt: TGCGCCAGCAGCTGGGGGGACAATCGAGAGACCCAGTACTTC
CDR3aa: CASSWGDNRETQYF

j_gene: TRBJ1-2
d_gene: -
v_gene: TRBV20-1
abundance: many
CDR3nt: TGCAGTGCTAGTTCCCGCACCTATGGCTACACCTTC
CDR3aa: CSASSRTYGYTF

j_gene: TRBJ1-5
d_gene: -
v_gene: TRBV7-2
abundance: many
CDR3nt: TGTGCCAGCAGCCTAGACAGCGGCAATCAGCCCCAGCATTTT
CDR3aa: CASSLDSGNQPQHF

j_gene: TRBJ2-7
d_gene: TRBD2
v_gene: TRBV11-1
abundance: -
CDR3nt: TGTGCCAGCAGCTTAATCCCATTCCGGACTAGCGGGAGGCGAAACTACGAGCAGTACTTC
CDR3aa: CASSLIPFRTSGRRNYEQYF

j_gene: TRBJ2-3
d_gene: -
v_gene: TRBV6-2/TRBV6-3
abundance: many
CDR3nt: TGTGCCAGCACGCAAGGACTACACACAGATACGCAGTATTTT
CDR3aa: CASTQGLHTDTQYF

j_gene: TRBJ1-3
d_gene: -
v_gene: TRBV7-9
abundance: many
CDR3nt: TGTGCCAGCAGCCGGGACCGAACCTCTGGAAACACCATATATTTT
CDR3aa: CASSRDRTSGNTIYF

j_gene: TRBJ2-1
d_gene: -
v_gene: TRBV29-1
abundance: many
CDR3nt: TGCAGCGGGACAGGCGGGGCAATCTATGAGCAGTTCTTC
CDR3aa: CSGTGGAIYEQFF

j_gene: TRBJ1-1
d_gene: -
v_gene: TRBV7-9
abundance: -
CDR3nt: TGTGCCAGCAGCTTAGACAGGGCACCCTGTTTCTTT
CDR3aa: CASSLDRAPCFF

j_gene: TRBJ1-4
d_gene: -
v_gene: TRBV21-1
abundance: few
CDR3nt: TGTGCCAGCAGCAAAGCGCAGGGGAATACGGACGAAAAACTGTTTTTT
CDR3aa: CASSKAQGNTDEKLFF

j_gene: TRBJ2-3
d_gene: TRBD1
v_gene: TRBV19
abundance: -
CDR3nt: TGTGCCAGTAGTATAGATCGCGGACAGGAGGTCCCAGATACGCAGTATTTT
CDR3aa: CASSIDRGQEVPDTQYF

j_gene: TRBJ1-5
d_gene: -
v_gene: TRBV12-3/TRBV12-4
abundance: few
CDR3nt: TGTGCCAGCAGTGCCCGGAGTGATGGAGGTCAGCCCCAGCATTTT
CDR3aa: CASSARSDGGQPQHF

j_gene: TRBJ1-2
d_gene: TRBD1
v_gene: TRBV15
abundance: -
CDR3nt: TGTGCCACCAGCAGAGGACAGGGTGATAACTATGGCTACACCTTC
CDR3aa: CATSRGQGDNYGYTF

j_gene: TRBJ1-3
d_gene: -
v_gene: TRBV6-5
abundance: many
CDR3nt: TGTGCCAGCAGTTACTCGAGTGCGAGGACGGAGTTCGGAAACACCATATATTTT
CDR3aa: CASSYSSARTEFGNTIYF

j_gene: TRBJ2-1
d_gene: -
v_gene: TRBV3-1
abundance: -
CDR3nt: TGTGCCAGCACCATGGCCCCCCCGGGGGACTACAATGAGCAGTTCTTC
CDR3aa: CASTMAPPGDYNEQFF

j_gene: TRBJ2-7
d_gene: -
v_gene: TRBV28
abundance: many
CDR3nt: TGTGCCAGCAGTTTAGCAGGGGTGTCTCTCGAGCAGTACTTC
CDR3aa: CASSLAGVSLEQYF

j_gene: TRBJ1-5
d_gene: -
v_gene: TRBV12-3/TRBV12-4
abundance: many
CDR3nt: TGTGCCACCACAGTTGATTGGAGCAATCAGCCCCAGCATTTT
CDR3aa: CATTVDWSNQPQHF